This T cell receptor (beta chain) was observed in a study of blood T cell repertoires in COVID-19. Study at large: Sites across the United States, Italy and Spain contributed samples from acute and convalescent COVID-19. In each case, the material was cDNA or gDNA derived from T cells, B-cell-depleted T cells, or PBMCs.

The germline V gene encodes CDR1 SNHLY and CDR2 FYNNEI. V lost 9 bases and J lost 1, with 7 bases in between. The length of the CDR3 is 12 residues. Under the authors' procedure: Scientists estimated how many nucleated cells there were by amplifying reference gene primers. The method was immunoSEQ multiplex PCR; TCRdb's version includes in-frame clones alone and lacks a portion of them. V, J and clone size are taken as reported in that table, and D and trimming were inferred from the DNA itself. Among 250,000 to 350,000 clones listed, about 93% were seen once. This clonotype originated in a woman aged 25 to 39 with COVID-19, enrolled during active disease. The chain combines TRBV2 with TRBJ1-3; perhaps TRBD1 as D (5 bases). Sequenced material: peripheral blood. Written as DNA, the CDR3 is TGTGCCAGAAGGGGTTCTGGAAACACCATATATTTT. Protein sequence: CARRGSGNTIYF.